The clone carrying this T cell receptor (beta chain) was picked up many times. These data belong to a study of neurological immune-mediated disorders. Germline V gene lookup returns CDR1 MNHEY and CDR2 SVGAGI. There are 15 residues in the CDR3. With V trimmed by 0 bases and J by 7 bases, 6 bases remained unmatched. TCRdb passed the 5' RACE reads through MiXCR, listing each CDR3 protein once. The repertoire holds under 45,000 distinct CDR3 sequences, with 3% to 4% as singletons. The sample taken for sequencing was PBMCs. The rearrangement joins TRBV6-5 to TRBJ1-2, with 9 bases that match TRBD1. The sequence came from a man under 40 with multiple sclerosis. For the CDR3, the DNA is TGTGCCAGCAGTTACTCCGGGACAGGGTGGAGTGGCTACACCTTC. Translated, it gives CASSYSGTGWSGYTF.